This T cell receptor (beta chain) is from a study of molecular identifiers for immune sequencing clone quantification. TCRdb independently ran MiXCR on the PCR reads; one entry per CDR3 protein. The table has about 320,000 distinct CDR3 sequences, over 20% seen once. CDR1 is MDHEN and CDR2 is SYDVKM in the germline V gene. This CDR3 has 14 residues. V gave up 2 bases and J gave up 6 bases, with 11 bases separating them. In its sample, this clonotype was seen many times. The clonotype was recovered from a human donor in good health. Some libraries in this study had Jurkat cell RNA spiked in. The material sequenced was naive CD8+ T cells from blood, with Jurkat cell RNA spiked in. Subset in this sample: FACS-sorted CD8+CD4-CCR7+CD45RA+ naive T cells. This chain uses TRBV28 with TRBJ2-1; D is perhaps TRBD2 (5 bases). The CDR3 DNA reads as TGTGCCAGCAGTTTAAGAACCGCGGGCAATGAGCAGTTCTTC. Protein: CASSLRTAGNEQFF.